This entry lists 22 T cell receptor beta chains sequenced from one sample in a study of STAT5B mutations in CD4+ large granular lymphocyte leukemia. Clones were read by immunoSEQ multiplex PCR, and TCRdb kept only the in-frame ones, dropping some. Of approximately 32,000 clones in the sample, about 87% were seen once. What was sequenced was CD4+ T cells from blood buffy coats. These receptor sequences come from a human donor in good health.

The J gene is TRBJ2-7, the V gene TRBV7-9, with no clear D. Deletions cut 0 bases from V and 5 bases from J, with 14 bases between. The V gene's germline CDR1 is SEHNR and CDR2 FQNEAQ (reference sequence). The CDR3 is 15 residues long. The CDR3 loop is CASSLAYRKRHEQYF. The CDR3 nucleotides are TGTGCCAGCAGCTTAGCGTACCGGAAACGGCACGAGCAGTACTTC. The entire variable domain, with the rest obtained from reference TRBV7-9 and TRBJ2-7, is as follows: DTGVSQNPRHKITKRGQNVTFRCDPISEHNRLYWYRQTLGQGPEFLTYFQNEAQLEKSRLLSDRFSAERPKGSFSTLEIQRTEQGDSAMYLCASSLAYRKRHEQYFGPGTRLTVT.

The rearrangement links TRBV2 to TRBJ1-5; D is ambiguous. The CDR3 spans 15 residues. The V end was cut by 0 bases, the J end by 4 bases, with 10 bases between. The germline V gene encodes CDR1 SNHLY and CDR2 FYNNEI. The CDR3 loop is CASSEARSLNQPQHF. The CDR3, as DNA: TGTGCCAGCAGTGAAGCCCGAAGTTTGAATCAGCCCCAGCATTTT. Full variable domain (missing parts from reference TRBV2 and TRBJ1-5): EPEVTQTPSHQVTQMGQEVILRCVPISNHLYFYWYRQILGQKVEFLVSFYNNEISEKSEIFDDQFSVERPDGSNFTLKIRSTKLEDSAMYFCASSEARSLNQPQHFGDGTRLSIL.

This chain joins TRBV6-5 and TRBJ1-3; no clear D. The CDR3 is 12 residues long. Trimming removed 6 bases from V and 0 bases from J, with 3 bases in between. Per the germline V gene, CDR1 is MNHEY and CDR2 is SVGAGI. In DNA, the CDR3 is TGTGCCAGCAGGCACTCTGGAAACACCATATATTTT. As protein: CASRHSGNTIYF.

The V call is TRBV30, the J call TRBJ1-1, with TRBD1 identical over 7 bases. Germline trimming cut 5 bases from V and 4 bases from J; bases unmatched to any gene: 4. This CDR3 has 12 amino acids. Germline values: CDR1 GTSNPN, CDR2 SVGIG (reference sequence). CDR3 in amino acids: CAWAGGVTEAFF. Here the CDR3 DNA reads TGTGCCTGGGCAGGGGGAGTCACTGAAGCTTTCTTT. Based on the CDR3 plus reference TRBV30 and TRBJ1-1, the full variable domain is SQTIHQWPATLVQPVGSPLSLECTVEGTSNPNLYWYRQAAGRGLQLLFYSVGIGQISSEVPQNLSASRPQDRQFILSSKKLLLSDSGFYLCAWAGGVTEAFFGQGTRLTVV.

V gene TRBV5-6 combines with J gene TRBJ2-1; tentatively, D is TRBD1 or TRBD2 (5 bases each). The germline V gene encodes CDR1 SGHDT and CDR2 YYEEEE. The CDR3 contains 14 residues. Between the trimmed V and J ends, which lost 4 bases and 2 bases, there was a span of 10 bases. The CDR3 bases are TGTGCCAGCAGCCCGGTGGGGGCCTACAATGAGCAGTTCTTC. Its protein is CASSPVGAYNEQFF.

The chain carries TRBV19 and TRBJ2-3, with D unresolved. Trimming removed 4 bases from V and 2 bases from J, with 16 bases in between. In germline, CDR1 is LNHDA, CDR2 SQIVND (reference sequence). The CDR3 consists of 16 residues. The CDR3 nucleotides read TGTGCCAGTAGTAGAGGACGATCGGAACTCACAGATACGCAGTATTTT. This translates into CASSRGRSELTDTQYF.

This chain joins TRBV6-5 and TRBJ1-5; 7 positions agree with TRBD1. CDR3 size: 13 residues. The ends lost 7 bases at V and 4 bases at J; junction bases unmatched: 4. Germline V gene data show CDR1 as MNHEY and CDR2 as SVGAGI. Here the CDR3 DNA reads TGTGCCAGCACTACAGGGGTTAATCAGCCCCAGCATTTT. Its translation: CASTTGVNQPQHF.

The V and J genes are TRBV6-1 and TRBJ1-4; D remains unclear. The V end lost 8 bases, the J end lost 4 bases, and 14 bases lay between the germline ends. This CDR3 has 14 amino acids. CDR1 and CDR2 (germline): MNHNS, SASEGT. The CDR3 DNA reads TGTGCCAGCGCCTCGGGGAAACATAATGAAAAACTGTTTTTT. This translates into CASASGKHNEKLFF.

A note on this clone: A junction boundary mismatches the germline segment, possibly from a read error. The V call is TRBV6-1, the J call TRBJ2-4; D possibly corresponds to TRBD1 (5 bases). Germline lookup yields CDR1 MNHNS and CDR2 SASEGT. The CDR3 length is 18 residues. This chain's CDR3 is CASSEGRGSGGDKNIQYF. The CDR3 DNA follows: TGTGCCAGCAGCGAAGGTAGGGGTAGTGGTGGAGACAAAAACATTCAGTACTTC.

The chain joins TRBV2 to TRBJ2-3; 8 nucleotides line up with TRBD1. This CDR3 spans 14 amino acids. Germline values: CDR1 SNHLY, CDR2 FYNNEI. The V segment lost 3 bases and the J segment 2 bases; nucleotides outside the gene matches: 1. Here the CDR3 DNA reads TGTGCCAGCAGTGACAGGGGGCACACAGATACGCAGTATTTT. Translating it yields CASSDRGHTDTQYF.

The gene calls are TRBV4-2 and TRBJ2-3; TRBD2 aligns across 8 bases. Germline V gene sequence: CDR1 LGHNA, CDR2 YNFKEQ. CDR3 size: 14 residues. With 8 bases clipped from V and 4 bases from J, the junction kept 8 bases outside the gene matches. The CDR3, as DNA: TGTGCCAGCCGGCTTAGCGGGGATGCAGATACGCAGTATTTT. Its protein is CASRLSGDADTQYF.

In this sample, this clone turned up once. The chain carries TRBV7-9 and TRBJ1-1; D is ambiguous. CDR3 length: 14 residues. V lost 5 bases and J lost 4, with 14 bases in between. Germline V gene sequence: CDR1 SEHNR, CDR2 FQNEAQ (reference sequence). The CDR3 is CASSPRRRGTEAFF. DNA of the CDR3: TGTGCCAGCAGCCCCCGACGCCGGGGCACTGAAGCTTTCTTT.

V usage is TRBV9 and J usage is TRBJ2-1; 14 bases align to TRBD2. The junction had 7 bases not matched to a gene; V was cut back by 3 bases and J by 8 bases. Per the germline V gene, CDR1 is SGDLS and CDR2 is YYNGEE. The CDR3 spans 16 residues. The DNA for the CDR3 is TGTGCCAGCAGCGGGGGTCCGGGACTAGCGGGAGATGAGCAGTTCTTC. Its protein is CASSGGPGLAGDEQFF.

Here the CDR3 DNA reads TGTGCCAGCAGGACCAGAGGAAAACTGTTTTTT. Amino acid sequence: CASRTRGKLFF. The rearrangement links TRBV6-5 to TRBJ1-4; D is uncertain. V lost 6 bases to trimming and J lost 10 bases, with 9 bases between them. Germline V gives CDR1 MNHEY, CDR2 SVGAGI. This CDR3 has 11 residues.

The CDR3 nucleotides read TGCAGCGTTGTTTTGGGGGGGCCGAGCGAGCAGTACTTC. It specifies CSVVLGGPSEQYF. The chain joins TRBV29-1 to TRBJ2-7; D possibly corresponds to TRBD2 (7 bases). The V end lost 4 bases, the J end lost 6 bases, and 16 bases lay between the germline ends. Germline V gene lookup returns CDR1 SQVTM and CDR2 ANQGSEA. The CDR3 is made up of 13 amino acids.

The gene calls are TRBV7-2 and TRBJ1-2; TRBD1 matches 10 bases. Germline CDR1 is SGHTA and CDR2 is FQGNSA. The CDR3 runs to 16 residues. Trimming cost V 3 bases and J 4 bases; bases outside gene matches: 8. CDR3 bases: TGTGCCAGCAGCTTGCGTGGGACAGGGGATACCTATGGCTACACCTTC. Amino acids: CASSLRGTGDTYGYTF.

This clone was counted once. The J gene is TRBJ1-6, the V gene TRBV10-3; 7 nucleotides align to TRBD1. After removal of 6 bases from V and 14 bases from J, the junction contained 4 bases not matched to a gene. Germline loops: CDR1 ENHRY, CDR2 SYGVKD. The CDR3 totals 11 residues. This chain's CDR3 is CAISATGALHF. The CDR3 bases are TGTGCCATCAGCGCAACAGGGGCCCTCCACTTT.

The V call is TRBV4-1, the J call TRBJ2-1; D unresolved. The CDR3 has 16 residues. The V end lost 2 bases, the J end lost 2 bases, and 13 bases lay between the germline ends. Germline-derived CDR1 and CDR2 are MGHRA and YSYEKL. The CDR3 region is CASSQPAHRTYNEQFF. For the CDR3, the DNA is TGCGCCAGCAGCCAACCCGCACACCGGACCTACAATGAGCAGTTCTTC.

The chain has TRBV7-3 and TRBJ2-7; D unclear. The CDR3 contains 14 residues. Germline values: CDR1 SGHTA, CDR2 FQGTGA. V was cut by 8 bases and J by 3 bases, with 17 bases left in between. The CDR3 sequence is CASPLARPHYEQYF. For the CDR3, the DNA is TGTGCCAGCCCCCTGGCCCGACCCCACTACGAGCAGTACTTC.

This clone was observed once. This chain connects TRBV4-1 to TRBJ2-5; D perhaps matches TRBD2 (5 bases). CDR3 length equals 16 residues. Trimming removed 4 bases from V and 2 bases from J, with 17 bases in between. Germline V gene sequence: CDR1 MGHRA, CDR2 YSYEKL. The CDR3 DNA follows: TGCGCCAGCAGCCTAACTCGCGGACTGGCACAAGAGACCCAGTACTTC. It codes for CASSLTRGLAQETQYF.

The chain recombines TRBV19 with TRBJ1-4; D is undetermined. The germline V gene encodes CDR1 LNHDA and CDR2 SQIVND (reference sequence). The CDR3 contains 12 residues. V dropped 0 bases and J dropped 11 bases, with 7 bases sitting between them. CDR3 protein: CASSIDRLKLFF. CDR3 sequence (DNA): TGTGCCAGTAGTATAGATCGGTTGAAACTGTTTTTT.

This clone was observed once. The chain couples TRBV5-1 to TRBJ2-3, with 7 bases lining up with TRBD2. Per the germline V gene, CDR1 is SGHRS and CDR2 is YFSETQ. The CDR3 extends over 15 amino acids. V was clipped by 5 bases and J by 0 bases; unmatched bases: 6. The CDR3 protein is CASRNLAESTDTQYF. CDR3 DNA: TGCGCCAGCAGGAACCTAGCGGAGAGCACAGATACGCAGTATTTT.